Listed below are T cell receptor beta chains from one sample, sequenced in a study of identical twins. One entry per CDR3 protein results from TCRdb running MiXCR on the 5' RACE reads. The table shows hundreds of thousands of distinct CDR3 sequences, with over 15% occurring only once. The data also belong to a second study, concerning T cells expressing NK-cell markers.

Material for sequencing was PBMCs. These receptors were collected from a woman under 30 in good health. The conserved cysteine and the conserved F or W are not part of the CDR3 here. The order of the fields is V gene, J gene, D gene, CDR3 protein. D genes are given only for firm matches.

>TRBV9|TRBJ2-7|-
ASSVGPISYEQY
>TRBV7-9|TRBJ2-1|-
ASSRDRAMYNEQF
>TRBV12-3/TRBV12-4|TRBJ2-1|TRBD2
ASMQRGLDNEQF
>TRBV12-5|TRBJ2-5|-
ASGSTDQETQY
>TRBV12-3/TRBV12-4|TRBJ2-1|-
ASKGLATVDEQF
>TRBV20-1|TRBJ2-5|-
SLGGPQETQY
>TRBV5-4|TRBJ1-2|-
ASRQGTYGYT
>TRBV30|TRBJ2-1|-
AWSVNTEQF
>TRBV7-9|TRBJ2-5|-
ASSVLRDTETQY
>TRBV27|TRBJ2-2|-
ASSSDLNTGELF
>TRBV5-1|TRBJ2-3|-
ASSLWGRLTDTQY
>TRBV5-1|TRBJ2-1|-
ASSFTHNEQF
>TRBV20-1|TRBJ2-1|-
SARESADEQF
>TRBV4-3|TRBJ1-6|TRBD1
ASSQEDRTNSPLH
>TRBV4-2|TRBJ2-5|-
ASSQVSSVETQY
>TRBV12-3/TRBV12-4|TRBJ2-1|-
ASKRDSSYNEQF
>TRBV3-1|TRBJ2-2|-
ASSQRPTGELF
>TRBV7-2|TRBJ2-7|TRBD2
ASSPNSGSSYEQY
>TRBV12-3/TRBV12-4|TRBJ2-7|TRBD2
AISLPRRGGLAGVYEQY
>TRBV25-1|TRBJ2-3|TRBD2
ASSGLRFSGNRPSTDTQY